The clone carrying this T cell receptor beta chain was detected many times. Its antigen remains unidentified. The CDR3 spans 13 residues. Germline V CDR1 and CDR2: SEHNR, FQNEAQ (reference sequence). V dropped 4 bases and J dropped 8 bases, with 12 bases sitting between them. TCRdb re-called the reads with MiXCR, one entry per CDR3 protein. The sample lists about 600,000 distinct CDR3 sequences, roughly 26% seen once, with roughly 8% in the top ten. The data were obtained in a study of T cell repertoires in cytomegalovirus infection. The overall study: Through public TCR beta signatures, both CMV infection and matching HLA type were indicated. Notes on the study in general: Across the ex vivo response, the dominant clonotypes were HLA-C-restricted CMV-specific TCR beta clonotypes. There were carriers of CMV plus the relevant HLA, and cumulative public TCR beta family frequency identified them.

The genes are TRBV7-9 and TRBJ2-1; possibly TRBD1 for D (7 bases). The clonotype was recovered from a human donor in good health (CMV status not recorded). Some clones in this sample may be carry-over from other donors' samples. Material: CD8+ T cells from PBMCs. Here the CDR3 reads CASSSQGRYEQFF. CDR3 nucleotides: TGTGCCAGCAGCTCACAGGGGAGGTATGAGCAGTTCTTC.